Below, 13 T cell receptor beta chains from the same sample are listed, as sequenced in a study. Cells sorted as Tregs were CD4+, CD25+ and CD127-/low. TCRdb passed the 5' RACE reads through MiXCR, listing each CDR3 protein once. Of around 55,000 distinct CDR3 sequences in the sample, roughly 20% were seen once. The sample consisted of tumor-infiltrating Tregs sorted from the breast tumor. These receptors were taken from a female donor with breast cancer.

This clonotype was picked up many times. The rearrangement joins TRBV6-5 to TRBJ2-2; TRBD2 matches at 7 bases. The CDR3 contains 13 residues. CDR1 and CDR2 (germline): MNHEY, SVGAGI. V shed 6 bases and J 8 bases; nucleotides not matched to a gene: 6. DNA of the CDR3: TGTGCCAGCAGACTTTCTAGCGGAGGGGAGCTGTTTTTT. Residues: CASRLSSGGELFF.

V usage is TRBV25-1 and J usage is TRBJ2-7; 10 nucleotides line up with TRBD1. With 3 bases clipped from V and 5 bases from J, the junction kept 4 bases outside the gene matches. The length of the CDR3 is 14 residues. Germline values: CDR1 MGHDK, CDR2 SYGVNS. The CDR3 nucleotides are TGTGCCAGCAGTGACCCCGGGACAGGGGACGAGCAGTACTTC. Amino acid sequence: CASSDPGTGDEQYF.

The genes are TRBV5-1 and TRBJ2-5, with D possibly TRBD1 on 6 matching bases. Germline CDR1 SGHRS, CDR2 YFSETQ. The CDR3 length is 14 residues. V dropped 5 bases and J dropped 0 bases, with 11 bases sitting between them. The CDR3 region has the DNA TGCGCCAGCAGTACACAGGGACACCAAGAGACCCAGTACTTC. Amino acid sequence: CASSTQGHQETQYF. The entire variable domain, with the rest obtained from reference TRBV5-1 and TRBJ2-5, is as follows: KAGVTQTPRYLIKTRGQQVTLSCSPISGHRSVSWYQQTPGQGLQFLFEYFSETQRNKGNFPGRFSGRQFSNSRSEMNVSTLELGDSALYLCASSTQGHQETQYFGPGTRLLVL.

The rearrangement uses TRBV4-2 and TRBJ2-1; 12 bases are shared with TRBD2. The CDR3 is 16 residues long. CDR1 is LGHNA, CDR2 YNFKEQ, per germline. The trim removed 4 bases at V and 7 bases at J, leaving 8 bases unmatched. CDR3 region: CASSRLKTSGRNEQFF. The CDR3 region has the DNA TGTGCCAGCAGCCGACTTAAGACTAGCGGGAGAAATGAGCAGTTCTTC.

The CDR3 DNA is TGTGCCAGCAGCTATAGCGGGAGAGCTGACAATGAGCAGTTCTTC. The encoded protein is CASSYSGRADNEQFF. The J gene is TRBJ2-1, the V gene TRBV7-3, with TRBD2 matching 9 bases. CDR3 length: 15 residues. Trimming removed 4 bases from V and 5 bases from J; junction bases left unmatched: 6. CDR1 SGHTA and CDR2 FQGTGA come from the germline V gene.

The chain carries TRBV6-5 and TRBJ2-7; the match to TRBD2 covers 7 bases. CDR3 length: 14 residues. From germline, CDR1 is MNHEY and CDR2 SVGAGI. J was trimmed by 0 bases and V by 7 bases; bases with no gene match: 6. The CDR3 region has the DNA TGTGCCAGCAAACTAGCGCTGAGCTCCTACGAGCAGTACTTC. This encodes CASKLALSSYEQYF.

A word on this clonotype: The junction departs from the called germline gene at one end, perhaps through a read error. The chain combines TRBV9 with TRBJ1-4, with D maybe TRBD1 (6 bases). In germline, CDR1 is SGDLS, CDR2 YYNGEE. The CDR3 has 14 residues. CDR3 amino acids: CTSSVGDTQGKLFF. CDR3 coding DNA: TGTACCAGCAGCGTGGGGGACACCCAGGGGAAACTGTTTTTT.

The V gene is TRBV5-1, the J gene TRBJ1-6; TRBD1 agrees at 7 bases. The CDR3 spans 15 residues. The V gene's germline CDR1 is SGHRS and CDR2 YFSETQ. V was clipped by 4 bases and J by 7 bases; unmatched bases: 8. The CDR3 sequence: CASSPSGTENSPLHF. CDR3 nucleotides: TGCGCCAGCAGCCCATCGGGGACAGAGAATTCACCCCTCCACTTT.

At least ten counts were recorded for this clonotype. The CDR3 nucleotides read TGTGCCAGCAGCTTAGGGGGGACAGGGGGCTATAATTCACCCCTCCACTTT. This gives the protein CASSLGGTGGYNSPLHF. The rearrangement links TRBV7-8 to TRBJ1-6, with 11 bases matching TRBD1. The CDR3 spans 17 residues. V lost 1 base and J lost 3; bases outside the gene matches: 2. CDR1 is SGHVS, CDR2 FQNEAQ, per germline.

Worth noting for this clonotype: This CDR3 is missing its conserved last phenylalanine or tryptophan, likely due to a read error. Here the CDR3 reads CASGILLYNEQFY. CDR3 coding DNA: TGTGCCAGCGGAATACTTCTGTACAATGAGCAGTTCTAC. The rearrangement joins TRBV11-2 to TRBJ2-1; D unresolved. Germline CDR1 and CDR2: SGHAT and FQNNGV. The V end lost 8 bases, the J end lost 4 bases, and 12 bases lay between the germline ends. The CDR3 has 13 amino acids.

The chain carries TRBV4-1 and TRBJ1-1; D might be TRBD1 (5 bases). V was trimmed by 4 bases and J by 5 bases, leaving 14 bases between them. Germline lookup yields CDR1 MGHRA and CDR2 YSYEKL. The CDR3 contains 14 residues. Here the CDR3 reads CASSPGRGRTEAFF. The CDR3, as DNA: TGCGCCAGCAGCCCGGGACGGGGGAGGACTGAAGCTTTCTTT.

This clonotype has a handful of counts. The gene calls are TRBV19 and TRBJ2-3, with D unresolved. Trimming took off 3 bases at V and 2 bases at J, with 9 bases between the two ends. Looked up from germline, CDR1 is LNHDA and CDR2 is SQIVND (reference sequence). The CDR3 length is 14 residues. The CDR3 is CASSMSKFTDTQYF. In DNA, the CDR3 is TGTGCCAGTAGTATGAGTAAGTTCACAGATACGCAGTATTTT.

In its sample, this clonotype was seen a few times. The chain is built from TRBV4-1 and TRBJ2-7, with 12 positions matching TRBD2. Losses at the gene ends were 1 base for V and 3 bases for J; bases not matched to a gene: 10. CDR1 and CDR2 from the germline V gene are MGHRA and YSYEKL. The CDR3 length is 18 residues. The DNA of the CDR3 is TGCGCCAGCAGCCAAGGGTTAGAGGGACTAGCGGGCCTCTACGAGCAGTACTTC. Translating it yields CASSQGLEGLAGLYEQYF.